Here is one T cell receptor (beta chain) with its context. Its antigen is still unknown. The CDR3 sequence is 16 residues long. After removal of 2 bases from V and 5 bases from J, the junction contained 8 bases not matched to a gene. The germline V gene has CDR1 SGHTA and CDR2 FQGNSA. Use of 60 Vbeta and 13 Jbeta primers characterized the PCR. Profiling relied on immunoSEQ multiplex PCR, and the TCRdb table lists in-frame clones only, not all of them. The sample has around 180,000 clones; just under 85% are singletons. The sample is drawn from a study of cytomegalovirus exposure and HLA in healthy donors. The study, taken as a whole, reports: Cytomegalovirus status was reportedly diagnosed by the classifier with high sensitivity and specificity.

Material for sequencing was PBMCs. The receptor comes from a girl aged 5-17 years in good health and CMV-seropositive. The rearrangement joins TRBV7-2 to TRBJ2-2, with 7 bases aligning to TRBD1. The chain's CDR3 is CASSLTDRVRTGELFF. CDR3 coding DNA: TGTGCCAGCAGCTTAACCGACAGGGTTCGGACCGGGGAGCTGTTTTTT.